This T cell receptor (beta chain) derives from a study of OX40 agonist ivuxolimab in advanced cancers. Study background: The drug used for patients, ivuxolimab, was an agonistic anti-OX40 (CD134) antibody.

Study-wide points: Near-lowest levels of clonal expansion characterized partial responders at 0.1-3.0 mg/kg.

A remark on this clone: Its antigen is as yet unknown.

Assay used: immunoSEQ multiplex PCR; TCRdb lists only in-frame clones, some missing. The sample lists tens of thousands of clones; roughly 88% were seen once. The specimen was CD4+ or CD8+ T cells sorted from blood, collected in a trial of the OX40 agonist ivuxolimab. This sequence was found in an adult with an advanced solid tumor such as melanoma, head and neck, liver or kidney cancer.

The CDR3, as DNA: TGCGCCAGCAGTGAGGAGGGACAGGGGTCCTACAATGAGCAGTTCTTC. Translation gives CASSEEGQGSYNEQFF. This chain joins TRBV10-1 and TRBJ2-1, with TRBD1 matching over 10 bases. In germline, CDR1 is WNHNN, CDR2 SYGVQD (reference sequence). Losses at the gene ends were 2 bases for V and 1 base for J; bases not matched to a gene: 2. CDR3 size: 16 residues.